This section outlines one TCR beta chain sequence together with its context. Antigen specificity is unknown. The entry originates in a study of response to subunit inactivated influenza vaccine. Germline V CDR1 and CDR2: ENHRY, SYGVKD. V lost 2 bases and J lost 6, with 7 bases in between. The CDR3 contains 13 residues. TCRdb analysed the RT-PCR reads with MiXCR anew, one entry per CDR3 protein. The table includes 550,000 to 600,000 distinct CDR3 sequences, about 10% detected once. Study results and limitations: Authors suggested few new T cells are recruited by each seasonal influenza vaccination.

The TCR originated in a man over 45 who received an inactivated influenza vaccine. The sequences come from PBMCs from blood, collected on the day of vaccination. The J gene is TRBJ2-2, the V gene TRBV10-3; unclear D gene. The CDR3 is CAISERTAGELFF. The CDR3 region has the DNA TGTGCCATCAGTGAGCGGACGGCCGGGGAGCTGTTTTTT.